Included here is one TCR beta chain sequence, with context. Using immunoSEQ multiplex PCR, the repertoire was profiled, and TCRdb retains in-frame clones only, with some absent. Of some 2.1 million clones in the sample, approximately 95% were seen once. Germline CDR1 MNHEY, CDR2 SMNVEV (reference sequence). With 5 bases removed from V and 2 bases from J, the gap between germline ends came to 13 bases. This CDR3 spans 16 amino acids. The sample belongs to a study of shared clonotypes between healthy human individuals. CD45RO-negative, CCR7-selected cells formed the naive CD8 fraction, which excluded terminally differentiated effector memory CD45RA+ cells.

The V gene is TRBV27, the J gene TRBJ2-6, with D maybe TRBD1 (5 bases). The sample comprised naive CD8+ T cells sorted from blood. The sequence was collected from a man aged 18 to 30 in good health. The CDR3 reads CASSQIGVPGANVLTF. The CDR3 DNA reads as TGTGCCAGCAGTCAGATAGGGGTTCCTGGGGCCAACGTCCTGACTTTC.